This TCR beta chain stems from a study of CD4 T cells in relation to SARS-CoV-2 and coronaviruses. At the level of the study: A couple of subjects were Hispanic; patients were roughly 8 males and a handful of females. The study's findings and limits: Each donor contributed either pre-pandemic or post-infection samples, not both.

For this clone: Its antigen remains unknown.

Losses at the gene ends were 4 bases for V and 5 bases for J; bases not matched to a gene: 5. Germline CDR1 is SGHNT and CDR2 is YYREEE (reference sequence). CDR3 size: 14 residues. The data were produced by immunoSEQ multiplex PCR, yet TCRdb's version contains in-frame clones alone and is incomplete. In the table there are about 38,000 clones, approximately 88% of which are singletons. The source material was memory CD4+ T cells from PBMCs. The clonotype was recovered from an adult with COVID-19. The chain recombines TRBV5-4 with TRBJ2-5, with TRBD1 matching 10 bases. The CDR3 DNA reads TGTGCCAGCAGCCCGACAGGGGGCGTTGAGACCCAGTACTTC. It translates to CASSPTGGVETQYF. Full variable domain (missing parts from reference TRBV5-4 and TRBJ2-5): ETGVTQSPTHLIKTRGQQVTLRCSSQSGHNTVSWYQQALGQGPQFIFQYYREEENGRGNFPPRFSGLQFPNYSSELNVNALELDDSALYLCASSPTGGVETQYFGPGTRLLVL.